These T cell receptor beta chains were read from a single sample in a study of shared clonotypes between healthy human individuals. The table came from immunoSEQ multiplex PCR; TCRdb's copy has only in-frame clones and leaves some out. This table holds about 2.1 million clones, 85% to 95% found once. Sequencing was done on a sample of naive CD8+ T cells from PBMCs. The receptor set was obtained from a man younger than 30 in good health. Some clones in this sample may be carry-over from other donors' samples. CDR3s include the opening cysteine and the closing phenylalanine or tryptophan. The D gene is left open where the match is weak. Rows may omit the clone size; those that give it use once, few, many or a size class.

-,TRBJ2-5,TRBV7-9,TRBD2,TGTGCCAGCAGCTTAGCACTAGCGGGAGGTATGGGCCAAGAGACCCAGTACTTC,CASSLALAGGMGQETQYF
once,TRBJ2-7,TRBV15,TRBD2,TGTGCCACCAGCAGCGCTAGCGGGAGGTGGTACGAGCAGTACTTC,CATSSASGRWYEQYF
-,TRBJ2-7,TRBV25-1,-,TGTGCCAGCAGTGAGACAACCGGGACATATTCCTACGAGCAGTACTTC,CASSETTGTYSYEQYF
-,TRBJ1-3,TRBV28,-,TGTGCCAGCAGGCATTACAGGGCAACTGGAAACACCATATATTTT,CASRHYRATGNTIYF
-,TRBJ2-2,TRBV6-5,-,TGTGCCAGCACCTTGGCCAGGGGGAACACCGGGGAGCTGTTTTTT,CASTLARGNTGELFF
-,TRBJ2-7,TRBV9,-,TGTGCCAGCAGCGTAGTCGGGGCGCCATACGAGGAGCAGTACTTC,CASSVVGAPYEEQYF
-,TRBJ1-2,TRBV7-6,-,TGTGCCAGCAGCTTAGAAGCAGGGCTGGGCTACACCTTC,CASSLEAGLGYTF
-,TRBJ1-5,TRBV19,-,TGTGCCAGCAGCATCCGGGACATAAATCAGCCCCAGCATTTT,CASSIRDINQPQHF
-,TRBJ1-5,TRBV7-9,-,TGTGCCAGCAGCTTCGACCATCAGCCCCAGCATTTT,CASSFDHQPQHF
-,TRBJ2-7,TRBV28,TRBD2,TGTGCCAGCAGTTTCTACCGACTAGCGGGAGGGAACGAGCAGTACTTC,CASSFYRLAGGNEQYF
-,TRBJ2-4,TRBV27,TRBD2,TGTGCCAGTAAACTAGCGTGGGAGGCACAAAACATTCAGTACTTC,CASKLAWEAQNIQYF
-,TRBJ2-5,TRBV25-1,-,TGTGCCAGCAGTGAAGGTTATACGGAGACCCAGTACTTC,CASSEGYTETQYF
-,TRBJ2-3,TRBV11-2,TRBD2,TGTGCCAGCAGCCCCCGGGGGGGTGACACAGATACGCAGTATTTT,CASSPRGGDTDTQYF
-,TRBJ2-2,TRBV5-6,-,TGTGCCAGCAGCTACCACATAAACACCGGGGAGCTGTTTTTT,CASSYHINTGELFF
-,TRBJ1-4,TRBV7-9,-,TGTGCCAGCAGCCACACTTCAACTAATGAAAAACTGTTTTTT,CASSHTSTNEKLFF
once,TRBJ2-5,TRBV7-6,TRBD1,TGTGCCAGCAGCTTAGTGTGGGACAGCCCCCCACGGGAGACCCAGTACTTC,CASSLVWDSPPRETQYF
-,TRBJ2-7,TRBV27,-,TGTGCCAGCAGTCCTTACCCGCCGAGGGTTAGTGGGGTGAGGGACGAGCAGTACTTC,CASSPYPPRVSGVRDEQYF
-,TRBJ1-2,TRBV7-8,-,TGTGCCAGCAGCTTAGGGCAGAATATCGCGGCTAACTATGGCTACACCTTC,CASSLGQNIAANYGYTF
-,TRBJ2-3,TRBV27,-,TGTGCCAGCAGGGGGTTGTGGACAGATACGCAGTATTTT,CASRGLWTDTQYF
-,TRBJ1-4,TRBV4-2,TRBD1,TGTGCCAGCAGCCGGAAATTACAGGACAGGCCTGAGGAACTGTTTTTT,CASSRKLQDRPEELFF
-,TRBJ2-1,TRBV9,-,TGTGCCAGCAGCGCCACTTACAATGAGCAGTTCTTC,CASSATYNEQFF
-,TRBJ2-7,TRBV15,TRBD1,TGTGCCACCAGCAGAGATCCACGAGGGACAGTCTACGAGCAGTACTTC,CATSRDPRGTVYEQYF
-,TRBJ2-7,TRBV5-1,TRBD1,TGCGCCAGCAGCCCGACAGGGTTCCAGTACGAGCAGTACTTC,CASSPTGFQYEQYF
-,TRBJ1-1,TRBV7-9,TRBD1,TGTGCCAGCAGCTCGACAGGGGCTGAAGCTTTCTTT,CASSSTGAEAFF
-,TRBJ1-4,TRBV9,-,TGTGCCAGCAGCGTAGGAGGGGGTTATAATGAAAAACTGTTTTTT,CASSVGGGYNEKLFF
-,TRBJ2-5,TRBV27,TRBD1,TGTGCCAGCGAACCTTACAGGGGGTCGGGAGAGACCCAGTACTTC,CASEPYRGSGETQYF
-,TRBJ1-1,TRBV28,TRBD1,TGTGCCAGCAGTCCTGGGACAGCGAACACTGAAGCTTTCTTT,CASSPGTANTEAFF